This record looks at one TCR beta chain sequence and its context. These data belong to a study of T cell changes during pregnancy in multiple sclerosis. There are 13 residues in the CDR3. Germline V CDR1 and CDR2: SGHRS, YFSETQ. V gave up 4 bases and J gave up 2 bases, with 9 bases separating them. Profiled with immunoSEQ multiplex PCR; TCRdb holds only in-frame clones, not every one. This table holds approximately 50,000 clones, around 94% found once. This sample comprised CD4+ T cells from peripheral blood mononuclear cells, obtained in the third trimester of pregnancy. The origin of this receptor is a female donor with multiple sclerosis, enrolled in a pregnancy study. The rearrangement links TRBV5-1 to TRBJ2-5; TRBD1 is a possible D gene (6 bases). The CDR3 DNA follows: TGCGCCAGCAGCCCCGGACAGCAAGAGACCCAGTACTTC. Encoded protein: CASSPGQQETQYF. The entire variable domain, with the rest obtained from reference TRBV5-1 and TRBJ2-5, is as follows: KAGVTQTPRYLIKTRGQQVTLSCSPISGHRSVSWYQQTPGQGLQFLFEYFSETQRNKGNFPGRFSGRQFSNSRSEMNVSTLELGDSALYLCASSPGQQETQYFGPGTRLLVL.